Listed below are T cell receptor beta chains from one sample, sequenced in a study of blood T cells in healthy people across ages. Via MiXCR, TCRdb re-called the 5' RACE reads, giving one row per CDR3 protein. The sample shows around 1.5 million distinct CDR3 sequences, 34% of them seen only once. Input material: blood. The receptors stem from a woman aged 30 to 39 in good health. CDR3s include the opening cysteine and the closing phenylalanine or tryptophan. The order of the fields is D gene, clone size, V gene, J gene, CDR3 DNA, CDR3 protein. A D gene is named only where the DNA matches it firmly. Size tells how often a clone was seen (once, few, many) or the class of an expanded clone, and some rows leave it out.

>-|-|TRBV4-2|TRBJ2-7
TGTGCCAGCAGCCCTGAGATTGACTTCCTTACTTACGAGCGGTACTTC
CASSPEIDFLTYERYF
>-|many|TRBV11-2|TRBJ2-1
TGTGCCAGCAGAAGAGGGCTAGGGGGGCGGGATAATGAGCAGTTCTTC
CASRRGLGGRDNEQFF
>TRBD1|-|TRBV6-1|TRBJ2-5
TGTGCCAGCAGTGTTCGGGACAGCCTAAAAGAGACCCAGTACTTC
CASSVRDSLKETQYF
>TRBD2|-|TRBV9|TRBJ2-3
TGTGCCAGCAGCGTAGGTGTCGGGGGGGCCAGCACAGATACGCAGTATTTT
CASSVGVGGASTDTQYF
>TRBD1|-|TRBV27|TRBJ2-7
TGTGCCAGCAGCCGTTCAGGGGGCTTCTACGAGCAGTACTTC
CASSRSGGFYEQYF
>-|few|TRBV4-2|TRBJ2-2
TGTGCCAGCAGCCAAGATTGGGGGCAGACCGGGGAGCTGTTTTTT
CASSQDWGQTGELFF
>-|-|TRBV21-1|TRBJ2-1
TGTGCCAGCAGCAAAGGAGGGACAGGGTTTATCTATGAGCAGTTCTTC
CASSKGGTGFIYEQFF
>-|few|TRBV29-1|TRBJ1-1
TGCAGCGTACCCATACCAGGGGAAGAGAACACTGAAGCTTTCTTT
CSVPIPGEENTEAFF
>-|few|TRBV27|TRBJ1-1
TGTGCCGGCAGTTCCCCCAAGGGGTGGTGGACTGAAGCTTTCTTT
CAGSSPKGWWTEAFF
>TRBD2|few|TRBV4-1|TRBJ2-1
TGCGCCAGCAGCCACTATCCTCCGGGACTAGCGGGGGGGCTGGATGAGCAGTTCTTC
CASSHYPPGLAGGLDEQFF
>-|-|TRBV7-2|TRBJ1-2
TGTGCCAGCAGCACACAAACCCCAGGACTACCAGGCTACACCTTC
CASSTQTPGLPGYTF
>-|many|TRBV10-2|TRBJ2-5
TGCGCCAGCAGTGATACAGCGGAACAAGAGACCCAGTACTTC
CASSDTAEQETQYF
>TRBD2|few|TRBV9|TRBJ2-1
TGTGCCAGCAGCGTCGGGACTAGCGGGAGTTCCCCCCTTAACAATGAGCAGTTCTTC
CASSVGTSGSSPLNNEQFF
>-|many|TRBV29-1|TRBJ2-7
TGCAGCGTCGAAAAACAGGGAAACGAGCAGTACTTC
CSVEKQGNEQYF
>-|-|TRBV20-1|TRBJ2-7
TGCAGTGTGGAGACTGGCGACTACGAGCAGTACTTC
CSVETGDYEQYF
>TRBD1|-|TRBV6-1|TRBJ1-2
TGTGCCAGCAGAACGTTGCAACCGGGACAGCCTAGGTATGGCTACACCTTC
CASRTLQPGQPRYGYTF
>-|-|TRBV5-4|TRBJ2-7
TGTGCCAGCAGCTTTGGAGTTTCCGAGCAGTACTTC
CASSFGVSEQYF
>-|many|TRBV7-9|TRBJ2-3
TGTGCCAGCAGCTTAGAGGCGGGGGCTACACGCGATACGCAGTATTTT
CASSLEAGATRDTQYF
>TRBD1|-|TRBV3-1|TRBJ2-5
TGTGCCAGCAGCCAGCCGACAGGGGGAAAAGAGACCCAGTACTTC
CASSQPTGGKETQYF
>-|-|TRBV5-1|TRBJ1-2
TGCGCCAGCAGCCCGAACTGGGGGGACAGCTACACCTTC
CASSPNWGDSYTF
>-|-|TRBV20-1|TRBJ1-1
TGCAGTGCTAGAGTGTCGTGGGGCGGGAACACTGGAGCTTTCTTT
CSARVSWGGNTGAFF
>-|-|TRBV6-1|TRBJ2-1
TGTGCCAGCAGGACTGCCCCCGTCTCCTACAATGAGCAGTTCTTC
CASRTAPVSYNEQFF
>TRBD1|-|TRBV19|TRBJ2-7
TGTGCCAGTAGTATCGGACAGGCTCACTACGAGCAGTACTTC
CASSIGQAHYEQYF
>-|few|TRBV15|TRBJ2-1
TGTGCCACCAGCAGAGATCAGTTGCTGGGGTTCGGAAACAATGAGCAGTTCTTC
CATSRDQLLGFGNNEQFF
>-|-|TRBV29-1|TRBJ2-2
TGCAGCGGAGAACTAGGGACCGGGGAGCTGTTTTTT
CSGELGTGELFF
>-|few|TRBV15|TRBJ1-4
TGTGCCACCAGCAGCACAGGGTCTACTGAAAAACTGTTTTTT
CATSSTGSTEKLFF
>-|many|TRBV6-6|TRBJ2-7
TGTGCCAGCAGTTACAGAGGGGGTGAAGGAGACGAGCAGTACTTC
CASSYRGGEGDEQYF
>-|-|TRBV13|TRBJ1-1
TGTGCCAGCAGCCACGAGGGGCGTTTCTTCATGAACACTGAAGCTTTCTTT
CASSHEGRFFMNTEAFF
>-|many|TRBV4-1|TRBJ2-3
TGCGCCAGCAGCCAAGATGGGCGGGGATCCACAGATACGCAGTATTTT
CASSQDGRGSTDTQYF
>-|few|TRBV24-1|TRBJ1-2
TGTGCCACCAGCGAGGGCGTGGGCTACACCTTC
CATSEGVGYTF
>TRBD1|few|TRBV20-1|TRBJ1-2
TGCAGTGCTAGAGGGCGACAGGGGCCTTGGGTCTATGGCTACACCTTC
CSARGRQGPWVYGYTF
>-|-|TRBV20-1|TRBJ2-7
TGCAGTGCTAGAGATCAAACCCTTTTGAGCTACGAGCAGTACTTC
CSARDQTLLSYEQYF
>-|-|TRBV4-1|TRBJ2-2
TGCGCCAGCAGCCAAGTAGGGGGAACCACCGGGGAGCTGTTTTTT
CASSQVGGTTGELFF
>-|-|TRBV20-1|TRBJ2-1
TGCAGTGCTCGAGACCACTCCTACAATGAGCAGTTCTTC
CSARDHSYNEQFF
>TRBD2|-|TRBV11-2|TRBJ2-5
TGTGCCAGCAGCTTAGGGCTAGCGGGAACCTACGAGCAGTGCTTC
CASSLGLAGTYEQCF